Below, 28 T cell receptor beta chains from the same sample are listed, as sequenced in a study of cytomegalovirus exposure and HLA in healthy donors. With 60 Vbeta and 13 Jbeta primers, the PCR was carried out. TCRdb's copy holds only in-frame clones and misses some; the assay was immunoSEQ multiplex PCR. The data hold some 96,000 clones, with roughly three quarters observed a single time. Material: PBMCs. Receptors originate from a female donor in good health and CMV-seronegative.

This sequence joins TRBV2 and TRBJ1-6; perhaps TRBD1 as D (5 bases). V was pared by 4 bases and J by 7 bases, with 8 bases between. Germline V lookup: CDR1 SNHLY, CDR2 FYNNEI. The CDR3 runs to 13 residues. CDR3 DNA: TGTGCCAGCAGTGTGGAGGGGAATTCACCCCTCCACTTT. The encoded protein is CASSVEGNSPLHF.

The chain has TRBV9 and TRBJ2-7, with a tentative D call TRBD1 (5 bases). Germline loops: CDR1 SGDLS, CDR2 YYNGEE. The CDR3 contains 13 residues. V was shortened by 4 bases and J by 2 bases, with 10 bases between the two germline ends. CDR3 nucleotide sequence: TGTGCCAGCAGCCCCGACAGCCCCTACGAGCAGTACTTC. It yields the protein CASSPDSPYEQYF.

The chain recombines TRBV28 with TRBJ2-7, with D tentatively TRBD1 (5 bases). Germline V gene lookup returns CDR1 MDHEN and CDR2 SYDVKM. The V end was cut by 5 bases, the J end by 5 bases, with 16 bases between. The CDR3 is made up of 14 amino acids. The CDR3 region has the DNA TGTGCCAGCAGTCCCTCCAGGGCGGCGAACGAGCAGTACTTC. This translates into CASSPSRAANEQYF.

The chain has TRBV18 and TRBJ2-6, with TRBD1 matching over 8 bases. J lost 5 bases, V lost 5 bases, and 5 bases had no gene match. Germline assignment: CDR1 KGHSH and CDR2 LQKENI. This CDR3 is built from 15 residues. CDR3 nucleotides: TGTGCCAGCTCATTTGGACAGGGCCGGGCCAACGTCCTGACTTTC. It translates to CASSFGQGRANVLTF.

The chain uses TRBV7-2 and TRBJ2-3; 11 bases agree with TRBD2. CDR3 length equals 15 residues. Germline CDR1 and CDR2: SGHTA and FQGNSA. The V segment lost 5 bases and the J segment 5 bases; nucleotides outside the gene matches: 6. The CDR3 spells CASSLSGGALDTQYF. The CDR3, as DNA: TGTGCCAGCAGCCTTAGCGGGGGGGCCCTAGATACGCAGTATTTT.

The chain is built from TRBV2 and TRBJ2-2; maybe TRBD1 (6 bases). Germline V gene data show CDR1 as SNHLY and CDR2 as FYNNEI. The CDR3 runs 15 residues. Trimming shortened V by 6 bases and J by 0 bases, and 11 bases separated the two germline ends. DNA of the CDR3: TGTGCCAGCAGGGCCCGGACAGCGAACACCGGGGAGCTGTTTTTT. This sequence encodes CASRARTANTGELFF.

This chain uses TRBV19 with TRBJ1-5; 7 nucleotides match TRBD1. The ends lost 6 bases at V and 6 bases at J; junction bases unmatched: 8. Germline V CDR1 and CDR2: LNHDA, SQIVND (reference sequence). This CDR3 spans 14 amino acids. CDR3 DNA: TGTGCCAGTAGGCATGACAGGGAGGTTCAGCCCCAGCATTTT. As protein: CASRHDREVQPQHF.

This clone was seen just once. The chain links TRBV5-1 to TRBJ2-5; D uncertain. With 2 bases removed from V and 5 bases from J, the gap between germline ends came to 13 bases. Germline V gene sequence: CDR1 SGHRS, CDR2 YFSETQ. There are 14 residues in the CDR3. CDR3 coding DNA: TGCGCCAGCAGCTTAGGTGGGCAGTGGGAGACCCAGTACTTC. Protein product: CASSLGGQWETQYF.

This rearrangement joins TRBV5-1 to TRBJ1-4; D is possibly TRBD1 (5 bases). The CDR3 is 13 residues long. Trimming removed 0 bases at V and 13 bases at J, with 13 bases between. Germline-derived CDR1 and CDR2 are SGHRS and YFSETQ. The CDR3 loop reads CASSLEKGLGLFF. In DNA form, the CDR3 reads TGCGCCAGCAGCTTGGAGAAGGGACTGGGACTGTTTTTT. Based on the CDR3 plus reference TRBV5-1 and TRBJ1-4, the full variable domain is KAGVTQTPRYLIKTRGQQVTLSCSPISGHRSVSWYQQTPGQGLQFLFEYFSETQRNKGNFPGRFSGRQFSNSRSEMNVSTLELGDSALYLCASSLEKGLGLFFGSGTQLSVL.

This clone came up once. The chain uses TRBV7-9 and TRBJ2-2; 7 bases align to TRBD2. The CDR3 sequence is 17 residues long. V shed 11 bases and J 0 bases; nucleotides not matched to a gene: 15. Germline lookup yields CDR1 SEHNR and CDR2 FQNEAQ (reference sequence). Here the CDR3 DNA reads TGTGCCCCTCTCCCCAGGTTAGCGGGCTCGAACACCGGGGAGCTGTTTTTT. Translating gives CAPLPRLAGSNTGELFF.

The chain combines TRBV15 with TRBJ1-1; D is ambiguous. V lost 1 base to trimming and J lost 4 bases, with 7 bases between them. The germline V gene encodes CDR1 LNHNV and CDR2 YYDKDF (reference sequence). CDR3 length equals 13 residues. In DNA form, the CDR3 reads TGTGCCACCAGCAGAGCTAGTCCCACTGAAGCTTTCTTT. It yields the protein CATSRASPTEAFF.

A word on this clone: Additional DNA sequences in this sample encode the identical CDR3. This sequence joins TRBV2 and TRBJ2-3, with D possibly matching TRBD2 (6 bases). CDR1 is SNHLY and CDR2 is FYNNEI in the germline V gene. V lost 3 bases and J lost 6, with 13 bases in between. The CDR3 totals 14 residues. CDR3 in DNA: TGTGCCAGCAGTGAGAGGGCGGGGCGGGATACGCAGTATTTT. Amino acids: CASSERAGRDTQYF.

This clone showed up just once. CDR3 bases: TGCAGCGTTACAGGGGAGAGCAATCAGCCCCAGCATTTT. Protein sequence: CSVTGESNQPQHF. The gene calls are TRBV29-1 and TRBJ1-5; 7 bases map to TRBD1. Germline CDR1 and CDR2: SQVTM and ANQGSEA. This CDR3 has 13 amino acids. With 5 bases clipped from V and 1 base from J, the junction kept 2 bases outside the gene matches.

The V call is TRBV7-8, the J call TRBJ2-2; possible D gene TRBD2, 6 bases. Trimming removed 3 bases at V and 3 bases at J, with 8 bases between. The germline V gene has CDR1 SGHVS and CDR2 FQNEAQ. The CDR3 length is 14 residues. Here the CDR3 reads CASSLGGYTGELFF. The CDR3 nucleotides are TGTGCCAGCAGCTTGGGGGGTTACACCGGGGAGCTGTTTTTT.

In its sample, this clone was seen a few times. V gene TRBV5-1 combines with J gene TRBJ2-1; the match to TRBD2 covers 12 bases. The CDR3 has 16 amino acids. Germline-derived CDR1 and CDR2 are SGHRS and YFSETQ. V lost 1 base and J lost 9; bases outside the gene matches: 8. As DNA, the CDR3 is TGCGCCAGCAGCTTGCGTAGGACTAGCGGGATAGGTGAGCAGTTCTTC. Its translation: CASSLRRTSGIGEQFF.

V and J are TRBV6-1 and TRBJ2-7, with TRBD1 matching over 8 bases. The CDR3 has 14 residues. The V gene's germline CDR1 is MNHNS and CDR2 SASEGT. V shed 4 bases, J shed 5 bases, and the junction held 7 bases outside the gene matches. CDR3 DNA sequence: TGTGCCAGCAGTGCCCGGACAGGGTTTAACGAGCAGTACTTC. Translating gives CASSARTGFNEQYF.

The chain uses TRBV11-2 and TRBJ1-5; 8 bases align to TRBD1. V lost 5 bases to trimming and J lost 3 bases; unmatched junction nucleotides: 6. CDR3 size: 15 residues. The germline V gene has CDR1 SGHAT and CDR2 FQNNGV. In DNA, the CDR3 is TGTGCCAGCAGCACAGGACAGGGAGACAATCAGCCCCAGCATTTT. Protein sequence: CASSTGQGDNQPQHF.

This clone was recorded once. The V call is TRBV6-5, the J call TRBJ2-7, with 8 positions matching TRBD1. The CDR3 is made up of 14 amino acids. The V and J ends lost 2 bases and 3 bases, in that order; junction bases with no gene match: 3. Germline V lookup: CDR1 MNHEY, CDR2 SVGAGI. CDR3 residues: CASSYLTGGYEQYF. The CDR3 region has the DNA TGTGCCAGCAGTTACCTAACAGGGGGCTACGAGCAGTACTTC.

This chain joins TRBV20-1 and TRBJ1-2; 10 bases map to TRBD1. The J segment lost 8 bases and the V segment lost 5 bases, leaving 2 bases of the junction unmatched. The CDR3 runs 11 residues. CDR1 DFQATT and CDR2 SNEGSKA come from the germline V gene (reference sequence). CDR3 sequence (DNA): TGCAGTGCTGGACAGGGGGGCGGCTACACCTTC. Its protein product is CSAGQGGGYTF.

There are a few counts of this clone. The rearrangement uses TRBV7-2 and TRBJ2-7, with TRBD2 identical over 7 bases. The CDR3 extends over 16 amino acids. Germline V gives CDR1 SGHTA, CDR2 FQGNSA. V dropped 2 bases and J dropped 7; count of bases not matched to a gene: 14. CDR3 sequence: CASSLPGRARVGEQYF. The DNA of the CDR3 is TGTGCCAGCAGCTTACCGGGGAGGGCTAGGGTTGGAGAGCAGTACTTC.

V usage is TRBV28 and J usage is TRBJ2-3, with 10 bases fitting TRBD1. This CDR3 is 17 amino acids long. J lost 4 bases, V lost 5 bases, and 12 bases had no gene match. Germline CDR1 and CDR2: MDHEN and SYDVKM. CDR3 in amino acids: CASSAQPGQGRSDTQYF. CDR3 bases: TGTGCCAGCAGTGCGCAGCCGGGACAGGGGAGGTCAGATACGCAGTATTTT.

CDR3: CASSLRGQGISYEQYF. Here the CDR3 DNA reads TGCGCCAGCAGCTTGAGAGGACAGGGTATCTCCTACGAGCAGTACTTC. The V call is TRBV5-1, the J call TRBJ2-7; 8 positions agree with TRBD1. Germline CDR1 is SGHRS and CDR2 is YFSETQ. The CDR3 consists of 16 residues. V shed 1 base, J shed 0 bases, and the junction held 6 bases outside the gene matches.

This CDR3 is CASSQDLGAYGYTF. DNA of the CDR3: TGCGCCAGCAGCCAAGATCTTGGGGCTTATGGCTACACCTTC. The chain has TRBV4-3 and TRBJ1-2; perhaps TRBD1 as D (5 bases). Trimming removed 0 bases from V and 5 bases from J, with 10 bases in between. Germline CDR1 is LGHNA and CDR2 is YSLEER. CDR3 length: 14 amino acids.

A single count supports this clone. The J gene is TRBJ2-1, the V gene TRBV15, with D tentatively TRBD1 (6 bases). The ends were cut back, 1 base at V and 9 bases at J, with 22 bases in the middle. Germline CDR1 LNHNV, CDR2 YYDKDF (reference sequence). This CDR3 has 17 amino acids. The CDR3, as DNA: TGTGCCACCAGCAGAGCCCGGGACACGACCAGCGCACGTGAGCAGTTCTTC. Its protein product is CATSRARDTTSAREQFF.

V is TRBV15 and J is TRBJ1-4; the match to TRBD1 covers 9 bases. With 8 bases clipped from V and 7 bases from J, the junction kept 2 bases outside the gene matches. CDR1 LNHNV and CDR2 YYDKDF come from the germline V gene (reference sequence). The CDR3 runs 12 residues. CDR3 in DNA: TGTGCCACCGGGACAGGGTCTGAAAAACTGTTTTTT. Translated, it gives CATGTGSEKLFF.

Worth noting for this clone: Germline and junction disagree at one end, which may indicate a read error. The V gene is TRBV11-2, the J gene TRBJ2-2; D may correspond to TRBD1 or TRBD2 (5 bases each). CDR1 and CDR2 (germline): SGHAT, FQNNGV. The CDR3 sequence is 15 residues long. Written as DNA, the CDR3 is TGTGCCGGCAGAGGGGCTTTTAGGGACACCGGGGAGCTGTTTTTT. It translates to CAGRGAFRDTGELFF.

The gene calls are TRBV27 and TRBJ2-1; D unclear. The CDR3 extends over 12 amino acids. The germline V gene has CDR1 MNHEY and CDR2 SMNVEV (reference sequence). Trimming pared 6 bases from V and 4 bases from J, leaving 7 bases between. CDR3 nucleotides: TGTGCCAGCAGCCATGTTTACAATGAGCAGTTCTTC. Its protein product is CASSHVYNEQFF.

The rearrangement uses TRBV2 and TRBJ1-6; TRBD1 matches at 8 bases. Germline V lookup: CDR1 SNHLY, CDR2 FYNNEI. The CDR3 runs to 14 residues. Unmatched junction bases numbered 4, after V lost 5 bases and J lost 7 bases. This CDR3 reads CASSRGQANSPLHF. CDR3 bases: TGTGCCAGCAGTCGGGGACAGGCGAATTCACCCCTCCACTTT.